The sequence of this TCR beta chain was determined in a study of molecular identifiers for immune sequencing clone quantification. Study information: Replicate RNA from around 20,000 or 100,000 naive CD8 T cells formed five aliquots; four were sequenced. Whole-study results and caveats: One million naive cells reportedly did not prevent detection of spiked Jurkat TCR RNA from one cell.

The germline V gene encodes CDR1 PRHDT and CDR2 FYEKMQ (reference sequence). The CDR3 totals 16 residues. The V end lost 5 bases, the J end lost 0 bases, and 11 bases lay between the germline ends. Making the bulk TCR libraries relied on previously described methods and listed TCR primers. TCRdb called the PCR reads again in MiXCR, with one record for every CDR3 protein. Seen here are some 650,000 distinct CDR3 sequences, just under 20% observed once, and the top ten hold approximately 0.9%. This clonotype was seen repeatedly, ten times or more. Its specificity is not known. The receptor was isolated from a human donor in good health. Some libraries in this study had Jurkat cell RNA spiked in. The sample consisted of naive CD8+ T cells from blood, with Jurkat cell RNA spiked in. The subset is: FACS-sorted CD8+CD4-CCR7+CD45RA+ naive T cells. V usage is TRBV13 and J usage is TRBJ2-6; D might be TRBD2 (5 bases). This CDR3 reads CASSVERDSGANVLTF. As DNA, the CDR3 is TGTGCCAGCAGCGTCGAGAGGGACTCTGGGGCCAACGTCCTGACTTTC. The whole variable domain, filled in from reference TRBV13 and TRBJ2-6, reads AAGVIQSPRHLIKEKRETATLKCYPIPRHDTVYWYQQGPGQDPQFLISFYEKMQSDKGSIPDRFSAQQFSDYHSELNMSSLELGDSALYFCASSVERDSGANVLTFGAGSRLTVL.